Below, 6 T cell receptor beta chains from the same sample are listed, as sequenced in a study of blood T cell repertoires in COVID-19. Measured with immunoSEQ multiplex PCR; TCRdb has only the in-frame clones, and not every one. Of about 140,000 clones in the sample, roughly 86% were seen once. The sample comprised peripheral blood. The receptors stem from a human donor in a cohort sampled during active COVID-19.

The chain uses TRBV6-5 and TRBJ2-3; no clear D gene. Germline CDR1 is MNHEY and CDR2 is SVGAGI. V shed 7 bases and J shed 0 bases, with 11 bases lying between them. CDR3 length equals 14 residues. CDR3 residues: CASIGLLSTDTQYF. CDR3 bases: TGTGCCAGCATCGGGTTACTGAGCACAGATACGCAGTATTTT.

CDR3 sequence reads: CASSIRASGSLSYEQYF. The CDR3 coding sequence is TGTGCCAGTAGTATTCGGGCTAGCGGGAGCCTCTCCTACGAGCAGTACTTC. This chain joins TRBV19 and TRBJ2-7, with 10 bases that match TRBD2. The CDR3 extends over 17 amino acids. Germline V gene lookup returns CDR1 LNHDA and CDR2 SQIVND (reference sequence). Trimming cost V 3 bases and J 0 bases; bases outside gene matches: 8.

This clone occurred a few times. The rearrangement joins TRBV29-1 to TRBJ1-5; no reliable D call. The CDR3 contains 13 residues. Germline lookup yields CDR1 SQVTM and CDR2 ANQGSEA. The germline V and J ends were trimmed by 5 bases and 3 bases, with 11 bases remaining between them. The CDR3 coding sequence is TGCAGCGTTTGCTCGGGGTTCAATCAGCCCCAGCATTTT. Translation gives CSVCSGFNQPQHF.

The chain joins TRBV3-1 (or the pseudogene TRBV3-2) to TRBJ1-5; D remains unclear. From germline, CDR1 is LGHDT and CDR2 YNNKEL (reference sequence). The V end was cut by 0 bases, the J end by 5 bases, with 8 bases between. This CDR3 is 14 amino acids long. The CDR3 spells CASSQEWSDQPQHF. The CDR3 nucleotides read TGTGCCAGCAGCCAAGAATGGAGTGATCAGCCCCAGCATTTT.

The chain has TRBV5-5 and TRBJ1-6; possibly TRBD1 for D (6 bases). The V end was cut by 4 bases, the J end by 6 bases, with 14 bases between. Germline V gene sequence: CDR1 SGHKS, CDR2 YYEKEE (reference sequence). CDR3 size: 15 residues. The CDR3 DNA sequence: TGTGCCAGCAGCGCAGGGACATTCAGTAATTCACCCCTCCACTTT. It is translated as CASSAGTFSNSPLHF.

The chain combines TRBV5-1 with TRBJ1-1; TRBD1 aligns across 8 bases. Germline V lookup: CDR1 SGHRS, CDR2 YFSETQ. V gave up 3 bases and J gave up 6 bases; unmatched junction bases: 7. The CDR3 is 14 residues long. In DNA, the CDR3 is TGCGCCAGCAGCTCCCTAGGACAGGGTTCTGAAGCTTTCTTT. Its protein is CASSSLGQGSEAFF.